This TCR beta chain was retrieved from a study of T-cell memory formation after mild COVID-19. TCRdb fed the 5' RACE reads into MiXCR, producing one record per CDR3 protein. The data contain roughly 580,000 distinct CDR3 sequences, more than 15% of them singletons. Germline values: CDR1 SEHNR, CDR2 FQNEAQ (reference sequence). CDR3 length: 19 amino acids. Trimming left V 0 bases short and J 2 bases short, with 19 bases between. The V and J genes are TRBV7-9 and TRBJ2-2, with D possibly being TRBD1 (8 bases). Specimen: PBMCs or a T cell subset sorted from them (not recorded which). The TCR was taken from an adult woman who had mild COVID-19 (a few samples of this study predate the infection). Cell type and time point are not known. CDR3 loop: CASSLAWGGTGTNTGELFF. The CDR3, as DNA: TGTGCCAGCAGCTTAGCGTGGGGAGGGACAGGAACAAACACCGGGGAGCTGTTTTTT.